Below, 21 T cell receptor beta chains from the same sample are listed, as sequenced in a study of blood T cells in healthy people across ages. A second PCR, run for about 6 to 11 cycles, used a sample-barcoded 5' primer plus a J-beta primer mix. TCRdb fed the 5' RACE reads into MiXCR, producing one record per CDR3 protein. The sample lists about 570,000 distinct CDR3 sequences; about 25% were seen once. These sequences were also reported in another study, on T cells of mothers and their children.

Material: blood. The receptors were sampled from a boy aged 2 to 10 in good health.

This clonotype was detected only a few times. The chain uses TRBV5-6 and TRBJ2-5; 10 nucleotides align to TRBD2. V dropped 3 bases and J dropped 4; count of bases not matched to a gene: 9. Germline lookup yields CDR1 SGHDT and CDR2 YYEEEE. The CDR3 loop spans 16 amino acids. CDR3 loop: CASSSERWTSGETQYF. CDR3 coding DNA: TGTGCCAGCAGCTCCGAAAGATGGACTAGCGGAGAGACCCAGTACTTC.

DNA for the CDR3: TGTGCCAGCATAGGGGGCACAGATACGCAGTATTTT. Translated, it gives CASIGGTDTQYF. The chain is built from TRBV6-5 and TRBJ2-3; D might be TRBD1 (5 bases). CDR1 and CDR2 from the germline V gene are MNHEY and SVGAGI. V dropped 7 bases and J dropped 1 base, with 6 bases sitting between them. The CDR3 runs 12 residues.

This rearrangement joins TRBV6-2 or TRBV6-3 to TRBJ2-1; D may be TRBD1 (5 bases). Trimming cost V 1 base and J 9 bases, with 7 bases left between them. Germline V gene lookup returns CDR1 MNHEY and CDR2 SVGEGT. This CDR3 has 12 amino acids. The CDR3 region has the DNA TGTGCCAGCAGTTACTTGGGGCTTGAGCAGTTCTTC. Protein sequence: CASSYLGLEQFF.

The J gene is TRBJ2-2, the V gene TRBV7-9, with 9 bases matching TRBD1. V shed 5 bases and J 2 bases; nucleotides not matched to a gene: 12. The CDR3 spans 18 residues. CDR1 and CDR2 from the germline V gene are SEHNR and FQNEAQ (reference sequence). The CDR3 DNA is TGTGCCAGCAGCGCACAGACCGGGACAGGGATTAACACCGGGGAGCTGTTTTTT. Translating it yields CASSAQTGTGINTGELFF.

In its sample, this clonotype was seen many times. The rearrangement links TRBV18 to TRBJ2-2; D not resolved. This CDR3 is built from 12 residues. Trimming pared 4 bases from V and 6 bases from J, leaving 6 bases between. Germline loops: CDR1 KGHSH, CDR2 LQKENI. The CDR3 DNA reads TGTGCCAGCTCACTAAACCCCGGGGAGCTGTTTTTT. Protein: CASSLNPGELFF.

The chain couples TRBV10-3 to TRBJ1-2; no clear D. V lost 0 bases and J lost 8, with 13 bases in between. The CDR3 runs 14 residues. CDR1 is ENHRY, CDR2 SYGVKD, per germline. CDR3: CAISESVTNRGYTF. CDR3 in DNA: TGTGCCATCAGTGAGTCCGTAACTAATCGGGGCTACACCTTC.

CDR3 loop: CSARDPGLTSGVSYEQYF. The CDR3 coding sequence is TGCAGTGCTAGAGATCCGGGGTTGACTAGCGGGGTCTCCTACGAGCAGTACTTC. The V call is TRBV20-1, the J call TRBJ2-7; the match to TRBD2 covers 11 bases. The trim removed 0 bases at V and 0 bases at J, leaving 10 bases unmatched. There are 18 residues in the CDR3. The germline V gene has CDR1 DFQATT and CDR2 SNEGSKA (reference sequence).

This clonotype showed up just a few times. The V call is TRBV7-4, the J call TRBJ2-5; 13 bases fit TRBD2. CDR3 length: 18 amino acids. Germline CDR1 reads SGHVT; CDR2 reads SQSDAQ. Germline trimming cut 5 bases from V and 5 bases from J; bases unmatched to any gene: 14. The CDR3 loop reads CASSDLRGLAGEGETQYF. For the CDR3, the DNA is TGTGCCAGCAGCGACCTTCGAGGACTAGCGGGAGAGGGGGAGACCCAGTACTTC.

The chain employs TRBV2 and TRBJ2-5; 8 bases are a match to TRBD1. This CDR3 region has 14 residues. Trimming cost V 4 bases and J 3 bases; bases outside gene matches: 4. Germline V gene lookup returns CDR1 SNHLY and CDR2 FYNNEI. The CDR3 protein is CASSVGQEEETQYF. CDR3 DNA: TGTGCCAGCAGTGTGGGACAGGAGGAAGAGACCCAGTACTTC.

The CDR3 DNA sequence: TGTGCCAGCAGTGAGGGACGTTATAGCAATCAGCCCCAGCATTTT. Its translation: CASSEGRYSNQPQHF. The rearrangement joins TRBV6-1 to TRBJ1-5; maybe TRBD1 (5 bases). CDR3 length: 15 residues. Trimming shortened V by 3 bases and J by 0 bases, and 9 bases separated the two germline ends. Germline values: CDR1 MNHNS, CDR2 SASEGT.

This clonotype turned up a few times. The J gene is TRBJ2-7, the V gene TRBV11-1; TRBD1 aligns across 10 bases. Germline V gene sequence: CDR1 SGHAT, CDR2 FQDESV (reference sequence). V was clipped by 5 bases and J by 6 bases; unmatched bases: 10. The CDR3 sequence is 15 residues long. CDR3 loop: CASSTRQGAPSEQYF. The CDR3 DNA is TGTGCCAGCAGCACCCGACAGGGGGCCCCCTCCGAGCAGTACTTC.

This clonotype was found a few times. This chain joins TRBV12-3 or TRBV12-4 and TRBJ2-7; 14 bases align to TRBD2. Trimming took 6 bases from V and 4 from J; bases not matched to a gene: 11. This CDR3 has 17 amino acids. Here the CDR3 reads CASSARGLAGGRYEQYF. CDR3 bases: TGTGCCAGCAGCGCCCGTGGACTAGCGGGAGGACGGTACGAGCAGTACTTC.

The V call is TRBV12-3 or TRBV12-4, the J call TRBJ2-5; 8 positions agree with TRBD1. V lost 4 bases to trimming and J lost 2 bases; unmatched junction nucleotides: 6. The CDR3 is 15 amino acids. The CDR3 bases are TGTGCCAGCAGTTACACAGGGGGGACACAAGAGACCCAGTACTTC. Its translation is CASSYTGGTQETQYF.

The rearrangement links TRBV27 to TRBJ1-6; 11 nucleotides match TRBD1. J lost 10 bases, V lost 5 bases, and 4 bases had no gene match. There are 14 residues in the CDR3. Germline V gene data show CDR1 as MNHEY and CDR2 as SMNVEV (reference sequence). The CDR3 sequence: CASSPGTGGSPLHF. The CDR3 DNA reads TGTGCCAGCAGTCCAGGGACAGGGGGATCACCCCTCCACTTT.

This clonotype was observed a single time. The chain is built from TRBV3-1 and TRBJ1-1, with D maybe TRBD1 (6 bases). Germline lookup yields CDR1 LGHDT and CDR2 YNNKEL (reference sequence). The CDR3 runs 14 residues. Trimming left V 4 bases short and J 11 bases short, with 20 bases between. CDR3 protein: CASSLLAGDPVAFF. CDR3 nucleotides: TGTGCCAGCAGCCTACTGGCAGGGGATCCGGTTGCTTTCTTT. The whole variable domain, remainder taken from reference TRBV3-1 and TRBJ1-1, is DTAVSQTPKYLVTQMGNDKSIKCEQNLGHDTMYWYKQDSKKFLKIMFSYNNKELIINETVPNRFSPKSPDKAHLNLHINSLELGDSAVYFCASSLLAGDPVAFFGQGTRLTVV.

This chain uses TRBV30 with TRBJ2-1; maybe TRBD1 (5 bases). This CDR3 contains 13 residues. Per germline, CDR1 GTSNPN and CDR2 SVGIG (reference sequence). Trimming took off 2 bases at V and 5 bases at J, with 10 bases between the two ends. CDR3 coding DNA: TGTGCCTGGAGTCCTTCAGGGAACAATGAGCAGTTCTTC. Protein: CAWSPSGNNEQFF.

The V and J genes are TRBV30 and TRBJ1-1, with a tentative D call TRBD1 (5 bases). Germline loops: CDR1 GTSNPN, CDR2 SVGIG (reference sequence). V dropped 0 bases and J dropped 1 base, with 9 bases sitting between them. The CDR3 contains 14 residues. The CDR3 region is CAWSVPGRNTEAFF. The CDR3 coding sequence is TGTGCCTGGAGTGTACCAGGGAGGAACACTGAAGCTTTCTTT.

The J gene is TRBJ2-7, the V gene TRBV30; 7 bases agree with TRBD1. Germline trimming cut 6 bases from V and 2 bases from J; bases unmatched to any gene: 1. CDR3 length: 11 amino acids. The germline CDR1 and CDR2 sequences are GTSNPN and SVGIG (reference sequence). The CDR3 reads CACDRAYEQYF. CDR3 sequence (DNA): TGTGCCTGTGACAGGGCCTACGAGCAGTACTTC.

This clonotype was counted a few times. The V and J genes are TRBV27 and TRBJ2-4; D is undetermined. The CDR3 sequence is 13 residues long. V shed 2 bases and J shed 11 bases, with 13 bases lying between them. The V gene's germline CDR1 is MNHEY and CDR2 SMNVEV (reference sequence). The CDR3 protein is CASSLKVGSFQYF. For the CDR3, the DNA is TGTGCCAGCAGTTTAAAGGTGGGCAGCTTTCAGTACTTC.

The V and J genes are TRBV7-9 and TRBJ1-1; 12 positions match TRBD1. V lost 5 bases, J lost 1 base, and 5 bases stayed unmatched. Germline values: CDR1 SEHNR, CDR2 FQNEAQ (reference sequence). The CDR3 is made up of 16 amino acids. DNA for the CDR3: TGTGCCAGCAGCGAGGGACAGGGGGCGGCGAACACTGAAGCTTTCTTT. Translated, it gives CASSEGQGAANTEAFF.

There are a few counts of this clonotype. The chain joins TRBV4-2 to TRBJ2-3, with 7 nucleotides matching TRBD2. CDR1 is LGHNA and CDR2 is YNFKEQ in the germline V gene. Germline trimming cut 0 bases from V and 2 bases from J; bases unmatched to any gene: 8. This CDR3 region has 17 residues. CDR3 region: CASSQDLGLDSTDTQYF. The CDR3 DNA reads TGTGCCAGCAGCCAAGATCTCGGACTAGATTCCACAGATACGCAGTATTTT.